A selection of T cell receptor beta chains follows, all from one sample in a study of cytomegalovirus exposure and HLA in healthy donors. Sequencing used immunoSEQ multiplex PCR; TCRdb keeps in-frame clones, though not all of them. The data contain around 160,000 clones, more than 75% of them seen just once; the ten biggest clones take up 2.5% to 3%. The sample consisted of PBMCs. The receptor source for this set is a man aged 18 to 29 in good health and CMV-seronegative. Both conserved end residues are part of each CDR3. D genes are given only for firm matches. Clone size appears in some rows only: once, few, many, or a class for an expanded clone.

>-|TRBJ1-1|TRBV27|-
CASSHGSTEAFF
TGTGCCAGCAGTCACGGGAGTACTGAAGCTTTCTTT
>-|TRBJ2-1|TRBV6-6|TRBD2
CASSTEVAGPYNEQFF
TGTGCCAGCAGTACAGAAGTAGCGGGCCCCTACAATGAGCAGTTCTTC
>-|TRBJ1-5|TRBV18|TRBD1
CASSRPGQNQHF
TGTGCCAGCTCTCGACCGGGACAGAACCAGCATTTT
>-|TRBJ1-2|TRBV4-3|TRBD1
CASSQVDRGGYTF
TGCGCCAGCAGCCAGGTTGACAGGGGCGGCTACACCTTC
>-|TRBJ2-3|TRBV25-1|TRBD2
CASSGMTSGVIYTDTQYF
TGTGCCAGCAGTGGGATGACTAGCGGGGTTATTTACACAGATACGCAGTATTTT
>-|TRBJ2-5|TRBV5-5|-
CASSLESRIQETQYF
TGTGCCAGCAGCTTGGAGTCGCGGATCCAAGAGACCCAGTACTTC
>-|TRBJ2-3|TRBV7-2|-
CASDSYQKTADTQYF
TGTGCCAGCGACAGCTACCAAAAGACCGCAGATACGCAGTATTTT
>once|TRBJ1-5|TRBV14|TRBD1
CASSQTALGQGVENQPQHF
TGTGCCAGCAGCCAAACAGCATTGGGACAGGGGGTGGAAAATCAGCCCCAGCATTTT
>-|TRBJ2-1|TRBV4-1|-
CASSQDVVGAAYNEQFF
TGCGCCAGCAGCCAAGATGTTGTGGGTGCGGCCTACAATGAGCAGTTCTTC
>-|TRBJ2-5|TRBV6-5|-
CASTPWADQETQYF
TGTGCCAGCACCCCCTGGGCAGACCAAGAGACCCAGTACTTC
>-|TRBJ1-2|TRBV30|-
CAWSKTGLGYTF
TGTGCCTGGAGCAAAACAGGGCTCGGCTACACCTTC
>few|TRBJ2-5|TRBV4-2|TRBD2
CASSHQREGQETQYF
TGTGCCAGCAGCCACCAGCGGGAGGGGCAAGAGACCCAGTACTTC
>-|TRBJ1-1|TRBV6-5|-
CASSYMWGGNTEAFF
TGTGCCAGCAGTTATATGTGGGGGGGGAACACTGAAGCTTTCTTT
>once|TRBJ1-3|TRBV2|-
CASSPGGSSGNTIYF
TGTGCCAGCAGCCCGGGAGGCTCCTCTGGAAACACCATATATTTT
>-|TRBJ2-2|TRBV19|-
CATTSPTGELFF
TGTGCCACTACTAGTCCCACCGGGGAGCTGTTTTTT
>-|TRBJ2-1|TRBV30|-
CAWSADSGRRSYNEQFF
TGTGCCTGGAGTGCCGACTCTGGTCGCCGTTCCTACAATGAGCAGTTCTTC
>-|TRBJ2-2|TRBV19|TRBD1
CAANRGQNTGELFF
TGTGCCGCTAACAGGGGGCAGAACACCGGGGAGCTGTTTTTT
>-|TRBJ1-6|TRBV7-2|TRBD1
CASSQLDRSMNSPLHF
TGTGCCAGCAGCCAACTGGACAGGAGTATGAATTCACCCCTCCACTTT
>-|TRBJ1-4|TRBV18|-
CASSPPGVLHEKLFF
TGTGCCAGCTCACCACCCGGGGTCCTCCATGAAAAACTGTTTTTT
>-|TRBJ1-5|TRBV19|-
CASTLSGQPQHF
TGTGCCAGTACCCTCTCGGGTCAGCCCCAGCATTTT
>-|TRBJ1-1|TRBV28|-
CASTLPGLGNTEAFF
TGTGCCAGCACCCTACCGGGACTTGGGAACACTGAAGCTTTCTTT
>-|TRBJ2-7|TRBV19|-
CASSIGSGSIPYEQYF
TGTGCCAGTAGTATAGGTTCCGGGTCAATCCCCTACGAGCAGTACTTC
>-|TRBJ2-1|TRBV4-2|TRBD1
CASSQATGAGNEQFF
TGTGCCAGCAGCCAAGCGACAGGGGCGGGCAATGAGCAGTTCTTC
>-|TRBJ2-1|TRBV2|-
CASGATGPLLEFF
TGTGCCAGCGGGGCCACTGGACCTCTCCTGGAGTTCTTC
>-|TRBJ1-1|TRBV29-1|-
CSVSGRLNTEAFF
TGCAGCGTTTCTGGGAGATTGAACACTGAAGCTTTCTTT
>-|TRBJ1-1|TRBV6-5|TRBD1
CASSVTGVGAFF
TGTGCCAGCAGCGTAACAGGGGTTGGCGCTTTCTTT
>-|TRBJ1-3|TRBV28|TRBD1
CASSYPSGTGGENTIYF
TGTGCCAGCAGCTACCCCTCCGGGACAGGGGGTGAAAACACCATATATTTT
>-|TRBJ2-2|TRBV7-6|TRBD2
CASSFPREGQTGELFF
TGTGCCAGCAGCTTCCCCCGGGAGGGCCAGACCGGGGAGCTGTTTTTT
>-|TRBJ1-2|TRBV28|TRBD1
CASRAGTGGDYGYTF
TGTGCCAGCAGGGCCGGGACAGGGGGTGACTATGGCTACACCTTC
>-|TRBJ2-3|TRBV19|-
CASKQGSRDTQYF
TGTGCCAGTAAGCAGGGGAGTAGAGATACGCAGTATTTT
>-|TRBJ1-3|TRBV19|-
CASSIVATASSGNTIYF
TGTGCCAGTAGTATAGTAGCGACGGCGAGCTCTGGAAACACCATATATTTT
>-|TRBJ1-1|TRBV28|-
CASSLYYRRTISAFF
TGTGCCAGCAGTTTATACTACAGGCGGACTATCTCCGCTTTCTTT
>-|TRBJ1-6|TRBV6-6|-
CASSSGGLPLHF
TGTGCCAGCAGTTCGGGGGGCTTGCCCCTCCACTTT
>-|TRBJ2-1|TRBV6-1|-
CASRQQPGAYNEQFF
TGTGCCAGCAGACAACAACCGGGAGCTTACAATGAGCAGTTCTTC
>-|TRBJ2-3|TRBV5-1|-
CASNPGLEADTQYF
TGCGCCAGCAACCCGGGACTTGAGGCAGATACGCAGTATTTT
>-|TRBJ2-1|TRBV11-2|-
CASSALRGINEQFF
TGTGCCAGCAGCGCTCTTAGGGGGATTAATGAGCAGTTCTTC
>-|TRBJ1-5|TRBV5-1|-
CASSLDSYSNQPQHF
TGCGCCAGCAGCTTGGACAGTTATAGCAATCAGCCCCAGCATTTT
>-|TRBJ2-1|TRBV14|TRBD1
CASSRGQGAVEQFF
TGTGCCAGCAGCCGAGGACAGGGGGCGGTTGAGCAGTTCTTC
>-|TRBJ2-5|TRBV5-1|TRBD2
CASAPGGLAGSETQYF
TGCGCCAGCGCTCCTGGGGGACTAGCGGGATCCGAGACCCAGTACTTC
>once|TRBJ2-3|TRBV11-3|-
CASSLAQTSTDTQYF
TGTGCCAGCAGCTTAGCCCAGACTAGCACAGATACGCAGTATTTT
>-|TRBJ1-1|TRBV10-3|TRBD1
CAISDLDRVYEAFF
TGTGCCATCAGTGACTTAGACAGGGTTTATGAAGCTTTCTTT
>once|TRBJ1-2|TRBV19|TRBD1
CASSMGAGTGERAYGYTF
TGTGCCAGTAGTATGGGTGCCGGGACAGGGGAAAGGGCATATGGCTACACCTTC
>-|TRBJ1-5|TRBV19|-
CASSIDRSNQPQHF
TGTGCCAGTAGTATAGACAGGTCCAATCAGCCCCAGCATTTT
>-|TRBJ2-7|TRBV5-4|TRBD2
CASSPGAGAGYEQYF
TGTGCCAGCTCCCCGGGAGCGGGAGCTGGGTACGAGCAGTACTTC
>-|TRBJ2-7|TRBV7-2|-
CASSLEQGSYEQYF
TGTGCCAGCAGCTTAGAGCAGGGGTCCTACGAGCAGTACTTC
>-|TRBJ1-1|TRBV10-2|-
CASSSINYGSWTEAFF
TGCGCCAGCAGTTCGATTAACTATGGCAGCTGGACTGAAGCTTTCTTT
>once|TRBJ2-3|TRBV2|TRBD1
CASSRDRGSDTQYF
TGTGCCAGCAGTAGGGACAGGGGCTCAGATACGCAGTATTTT
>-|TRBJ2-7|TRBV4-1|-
CASSQVNNEQYF
TGCGCCAGCAGCCAAGTGAACAACGAGCAGTACTTC